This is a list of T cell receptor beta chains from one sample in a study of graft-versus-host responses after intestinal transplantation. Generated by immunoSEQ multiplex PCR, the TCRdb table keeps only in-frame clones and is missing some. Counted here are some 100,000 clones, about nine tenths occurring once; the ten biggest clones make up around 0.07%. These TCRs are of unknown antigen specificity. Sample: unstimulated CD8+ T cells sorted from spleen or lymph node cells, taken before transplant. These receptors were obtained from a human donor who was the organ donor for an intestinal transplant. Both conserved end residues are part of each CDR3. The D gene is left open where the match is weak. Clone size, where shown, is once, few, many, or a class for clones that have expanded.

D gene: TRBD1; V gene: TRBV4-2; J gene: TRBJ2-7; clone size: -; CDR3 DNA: TGTGCCAGCAGCCATACAGGGGAAACCTACGAGCAGTACTTC; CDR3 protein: CASSHTGETYEQYF
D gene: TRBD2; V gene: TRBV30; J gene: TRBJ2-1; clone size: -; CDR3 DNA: TGTGCCTGGAGTATTCTAGCGGGAGCTCCTGAGCAGTTCTTC; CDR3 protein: CAWSILAGAPEQFF
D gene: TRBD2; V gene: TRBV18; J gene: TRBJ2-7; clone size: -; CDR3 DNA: TGTGCCAGCTCACGGACTAGCGGGACTCACGAGCAGTACTTC; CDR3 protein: CASSRTSGTHEQYF
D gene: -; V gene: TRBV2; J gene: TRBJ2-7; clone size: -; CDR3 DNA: TGTGCCAGCAGTTCTAATCCGAGGGACGAGCAGTACTTC; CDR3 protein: CASSSNPRDEQYF
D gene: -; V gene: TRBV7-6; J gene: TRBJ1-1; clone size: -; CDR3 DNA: TGTGCCAGCAGCCTCGGACATCCGGGTGAAGCTTTCTTT; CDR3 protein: CASSLGHPGEAFF
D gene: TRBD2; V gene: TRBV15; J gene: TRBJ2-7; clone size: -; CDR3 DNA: TGTGCCACCAGCAGAATGGGCGGGAGCTACGAGCAGTACTTC; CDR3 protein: CATSRMGGSYEQYF
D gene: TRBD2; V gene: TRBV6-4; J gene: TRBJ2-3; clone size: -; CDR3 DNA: TGTGCCAGCAGTGACTCGATAGCGGGGGGGCCAGATACGCAGTATTTT; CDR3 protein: CASSDSIAGGPDTQYF
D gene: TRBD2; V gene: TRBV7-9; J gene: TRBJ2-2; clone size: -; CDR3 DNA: TGTGCCAGCAGTCCCCTAGCGGGAGAGGACGGGGAGCTGTTTTTT; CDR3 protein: CASSPLAGEDGELFF
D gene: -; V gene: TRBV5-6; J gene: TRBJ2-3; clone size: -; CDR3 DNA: TGTGCCAGCAGCTTGATGGCTAGCACAGATACGCAGTATTTT; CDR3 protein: CASSLMASTDTQYF
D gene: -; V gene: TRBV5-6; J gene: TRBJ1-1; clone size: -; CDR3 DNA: TGTGCCAGCAGCTTGGGGCTGACAGCCGGGGGCACTGAAGCTTTCTTT; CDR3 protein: CASSLGLTAGGTEAFF
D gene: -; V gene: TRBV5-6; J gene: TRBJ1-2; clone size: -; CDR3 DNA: TGTGCCAGCAGCGCAACAGGGCTAATCTATGGCTACACCTTC; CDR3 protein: CASSATGLIYGYTF
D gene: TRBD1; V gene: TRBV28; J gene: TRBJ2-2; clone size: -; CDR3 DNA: TGTGCCAGCAGTTTCCGGGACAGGGGCACCGGGGAGCTGTTTTTT; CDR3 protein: CASSFRDRGTGELFF
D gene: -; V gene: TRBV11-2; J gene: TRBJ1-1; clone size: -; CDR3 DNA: TGTGCCAGCAGCTGGACAGCGGTGGGGACTGAAGCTTTCTTT; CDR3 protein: CASSWTAVGTEAFF
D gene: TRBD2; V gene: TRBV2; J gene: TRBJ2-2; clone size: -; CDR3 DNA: TGTGCCAGCAGTGAAGCTGGGGAGGGGTGGTACGGTGGGGAGCTGTTTTTT; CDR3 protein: CASSEAGEGWYGGELFF
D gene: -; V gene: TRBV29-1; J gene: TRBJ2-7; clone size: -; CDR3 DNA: TGCAGCGGTATCGGGAACTCCTACGAGCAGTACTTC; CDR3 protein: CSGIGNSYEQYF
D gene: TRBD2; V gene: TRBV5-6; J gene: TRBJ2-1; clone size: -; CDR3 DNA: TGTGCCAGCAGCTTTAGCGGGGTATACAATGAGCAGTTCTTC; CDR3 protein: CASSFSGVYNEQFF
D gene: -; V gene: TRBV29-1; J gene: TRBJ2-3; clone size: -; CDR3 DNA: TGCAGCGTCGGACATCATAGCACAGATACGCAGTATTTT; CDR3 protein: CSVGHHSTDTQYF
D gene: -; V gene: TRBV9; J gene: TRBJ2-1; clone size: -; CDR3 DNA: TGTGCCAGCAGCGTGGGCAGCTCCTCCTACAATGAGCAGTTCTTC; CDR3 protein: CASSVGSSSYNEQFF
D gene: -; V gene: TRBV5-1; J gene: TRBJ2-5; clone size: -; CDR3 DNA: TGCGCCAGCAGCTCAGAAAGAGAGACCCAGTACTTC; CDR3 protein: CASSSERETQYF
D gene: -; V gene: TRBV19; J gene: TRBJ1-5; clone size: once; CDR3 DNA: TGTGCCAGTAGTATAGATCACTTGGTACAGGGAAATCAGCCCCAGCATTTT; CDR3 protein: CASSIDHLVQGNQPQHF
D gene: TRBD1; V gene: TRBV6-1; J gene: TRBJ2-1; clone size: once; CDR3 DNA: TGTGCCAGCAGTGAAAAACCGGGACAGGTGAATAATGAGCAGTTCTTC; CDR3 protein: CASSEKPGQVNNEQFF
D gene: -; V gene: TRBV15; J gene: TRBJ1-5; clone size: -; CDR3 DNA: TGTGCCACCAGCAGATCAGTGGGCAATCAGCCCCAGCATTTT; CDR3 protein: CATSRSVGNQPQHF
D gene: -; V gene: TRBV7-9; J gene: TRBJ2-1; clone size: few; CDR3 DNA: TGTGCCAGCAGCTTTCCGGCTAGCGTGTACAATGAGCAGTTCTTC; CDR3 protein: CASSFPASVYNEQFF
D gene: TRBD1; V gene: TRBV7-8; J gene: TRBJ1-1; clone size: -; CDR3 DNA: TGTGCCAGCAGCAGAATCGGACAGGGGGACGAAGCTTTCTTT; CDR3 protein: CASSRIGQGDEAFF
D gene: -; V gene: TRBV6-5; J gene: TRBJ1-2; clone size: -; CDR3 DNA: TGTGCCAGCAGTTACTCCAAGGGGATAGGTGGCTACACCTTC; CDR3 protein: CASSYSKGIGGYTF
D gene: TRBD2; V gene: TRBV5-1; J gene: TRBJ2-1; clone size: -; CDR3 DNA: TGCGCCAGCAGCCCATCACTAGCGGGAGGTACGTTTGGTCTCTACAATGAGCAGTTCTTC; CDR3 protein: CASSPSLAGGTFGLYNEQFF
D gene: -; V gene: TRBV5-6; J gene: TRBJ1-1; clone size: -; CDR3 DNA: TGTGCCAGCAGCTTGGGCAGCACTGAAGCTTTCTTT; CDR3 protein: CASSLGSTEAFF
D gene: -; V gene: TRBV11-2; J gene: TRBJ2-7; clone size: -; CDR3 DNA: TGTGCCAGCAGCTTATCTCGACACCGGCAGGCCTACGAGCAGTACTTC; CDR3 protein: CASSLSRHRQAYEQYF
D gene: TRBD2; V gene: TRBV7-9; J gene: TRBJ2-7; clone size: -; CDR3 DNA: TGTGCCAGCAGCTTAGGGACTAGCATCTACGAGCAGTACTTC; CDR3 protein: CASSLGTSIYEQYF
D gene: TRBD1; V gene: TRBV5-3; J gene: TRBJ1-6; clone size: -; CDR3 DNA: TGTGCCAGAAGCCCAATTAGGACAGGGGATTCCTATGATTCACCCCTCCACTTT; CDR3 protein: CARSPIRTGDSYDSPLHF
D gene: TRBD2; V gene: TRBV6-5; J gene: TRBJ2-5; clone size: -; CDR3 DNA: TGTGCCAGCAGCGTAGCGGGGGGCTGGGAGACCCAGTACTTC; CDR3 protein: CASSVAGGWETQYF
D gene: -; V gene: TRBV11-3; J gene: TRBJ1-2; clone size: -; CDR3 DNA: TGTGCCAGCAGCTTATCTGGCAGGAAGAACTATGGCTACACCTTC; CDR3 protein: CASSLSGRKNYGYTF
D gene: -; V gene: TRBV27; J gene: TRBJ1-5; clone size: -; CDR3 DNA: TGTGCCAGCGGCCATAGCAATCAGCCCCAGCATTTT; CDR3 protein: CASGHSNQPQHF
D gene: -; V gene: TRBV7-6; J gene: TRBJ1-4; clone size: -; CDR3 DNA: TGTGCCAGCAGCTTAGCGGGCGTTGGTGAAAAACTGTTTTTT; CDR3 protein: CASSLAGVGEKLFF
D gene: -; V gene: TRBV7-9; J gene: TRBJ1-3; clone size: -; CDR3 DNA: TGTGCCAGCAGCCCACGGAGGAGAGGAAACACCATATATTTT; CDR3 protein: CASSPRRRGNTIYF
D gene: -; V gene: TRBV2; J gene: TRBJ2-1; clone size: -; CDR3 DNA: TGTGCCTGCCGGGACTCCCGGTCTCATGAGCAGTTCTTC; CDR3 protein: CACRDSRSHEQFF
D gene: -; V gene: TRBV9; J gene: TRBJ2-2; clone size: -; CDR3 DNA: TGTGCCAGCAGCGTTGGGGGGGCGCTGGGCACCGGGGAGCTGTTTTTT; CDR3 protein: CASSVGGALGTGELFF
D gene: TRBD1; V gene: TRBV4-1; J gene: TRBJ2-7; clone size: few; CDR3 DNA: TGCGCCAGCAGCCAACGGGACAGTTCCTACGAGCAGTACTTC; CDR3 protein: CASSQRDSSYEQYF
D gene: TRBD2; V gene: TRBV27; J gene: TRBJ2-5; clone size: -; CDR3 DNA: TGTGCCAGCAGTTTACGACCCCCCCAAGGACTAGCGGGGCGACAGTACCAAGAGACCCAGTACTTC; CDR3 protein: CASSLRPPQGLAGRQYQETQYF
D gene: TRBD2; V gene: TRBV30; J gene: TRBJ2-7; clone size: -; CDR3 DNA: TGTGCCTGGAGTGGGGAGGGACTACCGTACGGGCAGTACTTC; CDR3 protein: CAWSGEGLPYGQYF
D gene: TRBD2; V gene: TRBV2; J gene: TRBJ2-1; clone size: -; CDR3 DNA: TGTGCCAGCAGTGGGGGAGGGGTAGCGGGGGACAATGAGCAGTTCTTC; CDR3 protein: CASSGGGVAGDNEQFF
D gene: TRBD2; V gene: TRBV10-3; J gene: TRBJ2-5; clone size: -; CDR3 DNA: TGTGCCATCAGTGAGATTCTAGCGGGAATGGGAGAGACCCAGTACTTC; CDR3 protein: CAISEILAGMGETQYF
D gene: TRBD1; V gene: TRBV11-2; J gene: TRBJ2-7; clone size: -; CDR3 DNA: TGTGCCAGCAGCTTGGGACAGGGGCAGGACGAGCAGTACTTC; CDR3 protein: CASSLGQGQDEQYF
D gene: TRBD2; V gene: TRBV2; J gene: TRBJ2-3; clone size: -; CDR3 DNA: TGTGCCAGCAGTGAAGATAGGACTAGCGGGAGAAACACAGATACGCAGTATTTT; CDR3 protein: CASSEDRTSGRNTDTQYF
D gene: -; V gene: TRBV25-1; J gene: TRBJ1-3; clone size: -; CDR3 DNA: TGTGCCAGCAGTGAATATTTCGTCGGCTCTGGAAACACCATATATTTT; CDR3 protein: CASSEYFVGSGNTIYF
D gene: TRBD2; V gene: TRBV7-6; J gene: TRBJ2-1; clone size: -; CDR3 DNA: TGTGCCAGCAGCTATACCGGGACTAGCTCCTACAATGAGCAGTTCTTC; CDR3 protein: CASSYTGTSSYNEQFF
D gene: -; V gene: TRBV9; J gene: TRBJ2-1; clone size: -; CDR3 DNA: TGTGCCAGCAGTGGGAGTTCAGATGAGCAGTTCTTC; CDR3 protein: CASSGSSDEQFF
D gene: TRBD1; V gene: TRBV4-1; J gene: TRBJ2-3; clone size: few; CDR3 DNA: TGCGCCAGCAGCCAATACCGGGACAGGGGGCAGGCAGATACGCAGTATTTT; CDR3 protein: CASSQYRDRGQADTQYF
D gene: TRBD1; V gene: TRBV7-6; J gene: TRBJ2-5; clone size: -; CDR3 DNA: TGTGCCAGCAGCTACAGATTAGCGGGACAGGGGGTAGGAGGAGAGACCCAGTACTTC; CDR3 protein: CASSYRLAGQGVGGETQYF
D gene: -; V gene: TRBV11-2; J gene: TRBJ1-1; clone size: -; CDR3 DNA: TGTGCCAGCAGCACGAGGCGTACGGAGAACACTGAAGCTTTCTTT; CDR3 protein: CASSTRRTENTEAFF
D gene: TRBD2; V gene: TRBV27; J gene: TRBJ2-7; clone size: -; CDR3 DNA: TGTGCCAGCAGTTTATTTGCGGGGGGCTCCTACGAGCAGTACTTC; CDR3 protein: CASSLFAGGSYEQYF
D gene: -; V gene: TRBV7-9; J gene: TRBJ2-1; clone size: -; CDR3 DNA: TGTGCCAGCAGCATCGGAGGGCCAACGGACGAGCAGTTCTTC; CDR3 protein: CASSIGGPTDEQFF
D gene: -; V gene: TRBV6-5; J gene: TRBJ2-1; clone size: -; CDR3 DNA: TGTGCCAGCAGTTACGGGGGCGACGAGCAGTTCTTC; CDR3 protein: CASSYGGDEQFF
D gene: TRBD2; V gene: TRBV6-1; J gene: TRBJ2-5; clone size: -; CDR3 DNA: TGTGCCAGCAGTGAAAACGGGGGGATGGGGGAGACCCAGTACTTC; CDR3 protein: CASSENGGMGETQYF
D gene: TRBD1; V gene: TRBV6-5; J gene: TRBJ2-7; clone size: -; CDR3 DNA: TGTGCCAGCAGTTACCCGGGACAGGGCTACGAGCAGTACTTC; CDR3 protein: CASSYPGQGYEQYF
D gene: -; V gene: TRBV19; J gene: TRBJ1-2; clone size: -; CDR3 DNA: TGTGCCAGTACCCCCGGTCAGGGAAATGGCTACACCTTC; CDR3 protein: CASTPGQGNGYTF
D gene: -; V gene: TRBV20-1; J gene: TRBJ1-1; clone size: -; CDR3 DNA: TGCAGTGCTACTGGCTGGAGTGCGGCTTTCTTT; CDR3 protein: CSATGWSAAFF
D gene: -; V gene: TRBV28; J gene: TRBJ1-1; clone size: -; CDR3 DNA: TGTGCCAGCAGTTTCGAACTACTGGCACCTGAAGCTTTCTTT; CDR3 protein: CASSFELLAPEAFF